Given below is one T cell receptor (beta chain) in context. Its target is unknown. This sample was included in a study of cytotoxic CD8 clonotypes in ibrutinib-treated CLL. With sequencing, the targeted depth ranged from 1 in 200,000 to 1 in 1 million T cells. Produced via immunoSEQ multiplex PCR; TCRdb's table is partial and in-frame only. The sample holds 150,000 to 200,000 clones; approximately 77% are singletons and the top ten take approximately 2%. The CDR3 consists of 13 residues. The germline V and J ends were trimmed by 4 bases and 2 bases, with 9 bases remaining between them. The germline CDR1 and CDR2 sequences are SNHLY and FYNNEI. Study-wide findings and caveats: Rare overall, public clonotypes shrank or held steady under therapy. Clonality went up at the time of ibrutinib response, stayed stable in sustained remission, and later dropped back toward its baseline level at progression. Baseline clonality, above age-matched healthy donor levels, tracked circulating CD8+ T-cell counts.

The gene calls are TRBV2 and TRBJ2-7; D not resolved. This clonotype was obtained from a human donor with chronic lymphocytic leukemia. The input for sequencing was PBMCs, taken after 12 months of ibrutinib treatment. This CDR3 is CASSANVPYEQYF. DNA of the CDR3: TGTGCCAGCAGTGCAAACGTCCCCTACGAGCAGTACTTC.